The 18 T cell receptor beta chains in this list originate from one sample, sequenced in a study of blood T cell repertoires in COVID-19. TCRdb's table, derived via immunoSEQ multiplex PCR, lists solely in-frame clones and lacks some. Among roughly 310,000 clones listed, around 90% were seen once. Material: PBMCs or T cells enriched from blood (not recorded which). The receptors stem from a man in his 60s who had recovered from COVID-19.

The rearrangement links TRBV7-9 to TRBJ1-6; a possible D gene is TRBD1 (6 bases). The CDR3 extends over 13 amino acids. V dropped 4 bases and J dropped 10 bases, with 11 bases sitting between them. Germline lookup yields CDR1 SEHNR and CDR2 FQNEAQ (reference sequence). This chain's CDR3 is CASSSTGSSPLHF. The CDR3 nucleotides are TGTGCCAGCAGCTCAACAGGGTCCTCACCCCTCCACTTT.

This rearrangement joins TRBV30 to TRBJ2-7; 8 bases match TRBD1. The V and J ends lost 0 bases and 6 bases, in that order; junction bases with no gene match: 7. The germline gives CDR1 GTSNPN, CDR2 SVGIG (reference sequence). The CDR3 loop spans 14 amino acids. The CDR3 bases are TGTGCCTGGAGTGTCAGCAGGGGGCAACGCGAGCAGTACTTC. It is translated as CAWSVSRGQREQYF.

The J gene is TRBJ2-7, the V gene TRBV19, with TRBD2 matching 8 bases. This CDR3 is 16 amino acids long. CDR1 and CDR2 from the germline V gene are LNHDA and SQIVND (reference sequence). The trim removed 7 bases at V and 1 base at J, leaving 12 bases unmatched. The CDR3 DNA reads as TGTGCCAGTACTGATACGGGGGGGCCCGGGTCCTACGAGCAGTACTTC. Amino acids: CASTDTGGPGSYEQYF.

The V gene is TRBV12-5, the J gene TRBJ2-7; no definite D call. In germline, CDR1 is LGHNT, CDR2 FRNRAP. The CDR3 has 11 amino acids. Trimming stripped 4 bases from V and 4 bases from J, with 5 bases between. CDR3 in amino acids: CASGWSYEQYF. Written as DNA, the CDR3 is TGTGCTAGTGGTTGGAGTTACGAGCAGTACTTC.

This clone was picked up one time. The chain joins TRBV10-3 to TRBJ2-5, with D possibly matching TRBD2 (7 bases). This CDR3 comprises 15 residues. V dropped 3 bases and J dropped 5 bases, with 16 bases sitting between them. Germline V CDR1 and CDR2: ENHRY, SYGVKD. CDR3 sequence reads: CAISESRTAGETQYF. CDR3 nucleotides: TGTGCCATCAGTGAATCTAGGACAGCGGGGGAGACCCAGTACTTC.

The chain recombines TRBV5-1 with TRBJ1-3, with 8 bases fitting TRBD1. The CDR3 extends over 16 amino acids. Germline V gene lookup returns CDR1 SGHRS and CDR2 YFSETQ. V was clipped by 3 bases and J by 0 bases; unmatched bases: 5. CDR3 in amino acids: CASSWGDRNSGNTIYF. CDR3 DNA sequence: TGCGCCAGCAGCTGGGGGGACAGGAACTCTGGAAACACCATATATTTT.

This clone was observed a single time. CDR3 in amino acids: CASSQDKGAGYGYTF. DNA for the CDR3: TGTGCCAGCAGCCAAGATAAGGGGGCAGGCTATGGCTACACCTTC. J is TRBJ1-2 and V is TRBV4-2; 7 bases map to TRBD1. CDR1 and CDR2 from the germline V gene are LGHNA and YNFKEQ. J lost 4 bases, V lost 0 bases, and 5 bases had no gene match. The CDR3 is 15 residues long.

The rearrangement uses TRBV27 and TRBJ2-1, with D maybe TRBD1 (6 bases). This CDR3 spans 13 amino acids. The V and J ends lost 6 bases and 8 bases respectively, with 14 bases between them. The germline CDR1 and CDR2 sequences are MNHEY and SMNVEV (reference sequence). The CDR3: CASSAQGWDEQFF. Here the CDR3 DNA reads TGTGCCAGCAGCGCACAGGGATGGGATGAGCAGTTCTTC.

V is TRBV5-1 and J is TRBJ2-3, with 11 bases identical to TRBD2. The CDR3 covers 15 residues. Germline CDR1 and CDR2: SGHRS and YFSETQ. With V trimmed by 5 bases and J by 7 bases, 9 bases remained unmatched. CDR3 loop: CASRGSGGALNTQYF. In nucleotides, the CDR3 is TGCGCCAGCAGAGGTAGCGGGGGGGCATTAAATACGCAGTATTTT.

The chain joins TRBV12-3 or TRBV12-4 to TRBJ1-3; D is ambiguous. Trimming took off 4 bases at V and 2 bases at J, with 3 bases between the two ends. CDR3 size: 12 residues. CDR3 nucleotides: TGTGCCAGCAGTTCTACTGGAAACACCATATATTTT. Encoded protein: CASSSTGNTIYF.

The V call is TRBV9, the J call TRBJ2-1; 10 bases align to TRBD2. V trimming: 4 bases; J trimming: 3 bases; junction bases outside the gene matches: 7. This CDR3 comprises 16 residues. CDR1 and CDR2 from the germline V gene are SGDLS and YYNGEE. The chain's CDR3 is CASSLTAGGHYNEQFF. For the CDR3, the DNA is TGTGCCAGCAGCCTTACAGCGGGAGGGCACTACAATGAGCAGTTCTTC.

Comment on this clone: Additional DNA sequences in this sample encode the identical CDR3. CDR3 sequence (DNA): TGTGCCAGCTCACCCGACAGAGACTATGGCTACACCTTC. Its protein is CASSPDRDYGYTF. This rearrangement joins TRBV18 to TRBJ1-2, with D tentatively TRBD1 (5 bases). V lost 3 bases, J lost 3 bases, and 8 bases lay in between. CDR1 KGHSH and CDR2 LQKENI come from the germline V gene. CDR3 length equals 13 residues.

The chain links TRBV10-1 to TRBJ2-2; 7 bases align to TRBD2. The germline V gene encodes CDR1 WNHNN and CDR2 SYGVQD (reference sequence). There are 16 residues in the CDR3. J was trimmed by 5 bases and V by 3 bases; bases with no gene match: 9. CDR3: CASSDSWEGLTGELFF. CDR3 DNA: TGCGCCAGCAGTGATAGTTGGGAGGGGTTGACCGGGGAGCTGTTTTTT.

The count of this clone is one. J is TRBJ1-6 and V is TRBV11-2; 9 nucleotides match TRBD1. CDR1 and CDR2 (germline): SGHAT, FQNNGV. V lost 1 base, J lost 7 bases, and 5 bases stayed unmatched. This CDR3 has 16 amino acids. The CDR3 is CASSLVGGTGNSPLHF. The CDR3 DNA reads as TGTGCCAGCAGCTTAGTAGGGGGGACAGGGAATTCACCCCTCCACTTT.

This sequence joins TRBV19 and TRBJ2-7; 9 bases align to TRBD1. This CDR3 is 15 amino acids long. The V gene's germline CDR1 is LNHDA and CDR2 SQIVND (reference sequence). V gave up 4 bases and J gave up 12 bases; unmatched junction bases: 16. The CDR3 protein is CASSTPGQGKNFLYF. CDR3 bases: TGTGCCAGTAGTACGCCGGGACAGGGAAAGAACTTTTTGTACTTC.

The CDR3 sequence: CASSQTGFTYGYTF. The CDR3 region has the DNA TGTGCCAGCAGCCAAACCGGGTTCACCTATGGCTACACCTTC. The rearrangement links TRBV16 to TRBJ1-2; the D is unclear. Trimming stripped 2 bases from V and 4 bases from J, with 11 bases between. The length of the CDR3 is 14 residues. CDR1 is KGHSY and CDR2 is FQNENV in the germline V gene. Using reference TRBV16 and TRBJ1-2 for the parts outside the CDR3, the full variable domain is GEEVAQTPKHLVRGEGQKAKLYCAPIKGHSYVFWYQQVLKNEFKFLISFQNENVFDETGMPKERFSAKCLPNSPCSLEIQATKLEDSAVYFCASSQTGFTYGYTFGSGTRLTVV.

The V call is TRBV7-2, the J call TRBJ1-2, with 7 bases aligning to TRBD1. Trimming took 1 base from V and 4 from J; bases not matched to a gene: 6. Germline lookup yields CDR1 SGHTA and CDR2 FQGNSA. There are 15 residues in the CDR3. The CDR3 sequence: CASSLGVGGSYGYTF. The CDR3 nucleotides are TGTGCCAGCAGCTTAGGAGTAGGGGGCAGCTATGGCTACACCTTC.

The chain's CDR3 is CASSLDRGKTNTIYF. In nucleotides, the CDR3 is TGTGCCAGCAGCCTCGACAGGGGCAAGACAAACACCATATATTTT. This sequence joins TRBV7-8 and TRBJ1-3; 8 positions agree with TRBD1. Germline CDR1 is SGHVS and CDR2 is FQNEAQ. J was trimmed by 6 bases and V by 5 bases; bases with no gene match: 9. The CDR3 length is 15 residues.